This T cell receptor (beta chain) comes out of a study of cytomegalovirus exposure and HLA in healthy donors. Study-wide points: A classifier reportedly called cytomegalovirus status with high sensitivity and specificity. The study designated over 150 TCR beta chains cytomegalovirus-associated.

On this clone: Its antigen is still unknown.

Profiling relied on immunoSEQ multiplex PCR, and the TCRdb table lists in-frame clones only, not all of them. Among 300,000 to 400,000 clones listed, approximately 91% were seen once. Germline-derived CDR1 and CDR2 are SGDLS and YYNGEE. This CDR3 is 13 amino acids long. With V trimmed by 3 bases and J by 5 bases, 2 bases remained unmatched. The sequenced material came from PBMCs. This chain connects TRBV9 to TRBJ2-1; TRBD2 matches 7 bases. The TCR comes from a young man in good health and CMV-seronegative. This chain's CDR3 is CASSAAGDNEQFF. In DNA form, the CDR3 reads TGTGCCAGCAGCGCGGCGGGAGACAATGAGCAGTTCTTC.